This is a list of T cell receptor beta chains from one sample in a study of T cells in Graves' hyperthyroidism and ophthalmopathy. TCRdb re-called the multiplex PCR reads with MiXCR, one entry per CDR3 protein. The sample has fewer than 800,000 distinct CDR3 sequences; about 17% are singletons. Sequenced input: blood. These receptors all stem from a man between 18 and 35 years old with Graves' hyperthyroidism. Each CDR3 is given with its conserved first and last residue. D genes are given only for firm matches. Expanded clones are given a class, and other clones once, few, many or no size at all.

-	14	TRBV12-3/TRBV12-4	-	TRBJ1-6	CASSLGGVNSPLHF	TGTGCCAGCAGTTTGGGGGGGGTTAATTCACCCCTCCACTTT
-	14	TRBV6-2/TRBV6-3	-	TRBJ1-2	CASSGGTKNYGYTF	TGTGCCAGCAGTGGGGGGACCAAGAACTATGGCTACACCTTC
-	12	TRBV29-1	TRBD1	TRBJ2-7	CSVSRDRYEQYF	TGCAGCGTTTCCCGGGACAGATACGAGCAGTACTTC
-	15	TRBV14	-	TRBJ2-2	CASSQDVSGLGGLFF	TGTGCCAGCAGCCAAGATGTCAGTGGACTAGGGGGGCTGTTTTTT
few	15	TRBV5-1	-	TRBJ2-2	CASSLGADDTGELFF	TGCGCCAGCAGCTTGGGTGCGGATGATACCGGGGAGCTGTTTTTT
few	14	TRBV5-4	-	TRBJ1-1	CASSLRGKNTEAFF	TGTGCCAGCAGCCTCCGGGGCAAGAACACTGAAGCTTTCTTT
-	15	TRBV19	-	TRBJ2-4	CASSPEGEGKNIQYF	TGTGCCAGTAGTCCCGAGGGGGAAGGCAAAAACATTCAGTACTTC
many	13	TRBV11-1	-	TRBJ2-7	CASSREGIYEQYF	TGTGCCAGCAGTCGAGAGGGAATCTACGAGCAGTACTTC
many	16	TRBV7-9	-	TRBJ2-1	CASRQEGSGPNNEQFF	TGTGCCAGCAGACAAGAAGGAAGTGGACCAAACAATGAGCAGTTCTTC
many	16	TRBV6-5	TRBD1	TRBJ1-1	CASSFSTQGAGSEAFF	TGTGCCAGCAGTTTCTCGACCCAGGGGGCAGGGTCTGAAGCTTTCTTT
few	15	TRBV4-1	-	TRBJ2-7	CASSQEWGGAYEQYF	TGCGCCAGCAGCCAAGAGTGGGGCGGTGCCTACGAGCAGTACTTC
many	17	TRBV5-1	TRBD2	TRBJ2-7	CASSLRLAVFSSYEQYF	TGCGCCAGCAGCTTGAGACTAGCGGTCTTTAGCTCCTACGAGCAGTACTTC
-	15	TRBV6-2/TRBV6-3	-	TRBJ2-3	CASSRRQERADTQYF	TGTGCCAGCAGCCGGCGACAGGAGAGGGCAGATACGCAGTATTTT
many	15	TRBV24-1	-	TRBJ2-3	CATAAGSSSTDTQYF	TGTGCCACCGCCGCGGGGAGCTCGAGCACAGATACGCAGTATTTT
many	14	TRBV7-2	-	TRBJ2-7	CASSRLPGAYEQYF	TGTGCCAGCAGCCGCTTGCCGGGAGCCTACGAGCAGTACTTC
few	14	TRBV5-1	-	TRBJ1-1	CASSVTTGNTEAFF	TGCGCCAGCAGCGTAACGACAGGGAACACTGAAGCTTTCTTT
-	14	TRBV7-9	-	TRBJ2-5	CASTTTGPQETQYF	TGTGCCAGCACGACTACAGGCCCCCAAGAGACCCAGTACTTC
few	15	TRBV28	-	TRBJ2-5	CASSLWSGFEETQYF	TGTGCCAGCAGTTTATGGAGTGGTTTTGAGGAGACCCAGTACTTC
-	12	TRBV12-3/TRBV12-4	-	TRBJ1-2	CASSPGPSGYTF	TGTGCCAGCAGTCCGGGACCCAGTGGCTACACCTTC
many	12	TRBV12-3/TRBV12-4	-	TRBJ2-7	CASSLRRSEQYF	TGTGCCAGCAGTTTAAGGAGGAGCGAGCAGTACTTC
few	14	TRBV27	TRBD1	TRBJ1-1	CASSTGGANTEAFF	TGTGCCAGCAGTACAGGGGGCGCGAACACTGAAGCTTTCTTT
once	14	TRBV7-9	-	TRBJ1-2	CASRAGPLENGYTF	TGTGCCAGCAGAGCTGGGCCGTTAGAAAATGGCTACACCTTC
-	11	TRBV30	-	TRBJ2-1	CAKEGGSQQFF	TGTGCCAAGGAGGGTGGCAGCCAGCAGTTCTTC
-	16	TRBV6-2/TRBV6-3	-	TRBJ2-1	CASSRNREPEWGEQFF	TGTGCCAGCAGTCGGAACCGGGAACCCGAGTGGGGTGAGCAGTTCTTC
few	15	TRBV6-6	-	TRBJ1-1	CASSYSLSFNTEAFF	TGTGCCAGCAGTTACTCGCTGTCTTTCAACACTGAAGCTTTCTTT
many	13	TRBV2	-	TRBJ1-5	CATRRGYNQPQHF	TGTGCCACCCGTCGTGGGTACAATCAGCCCCAGCATTTT
few	16	TRBV20-1	TRBD2	TRBJ2-1	CSARLLAGGSYNEQFF	TGCAGTGCTAGGCTACTAGCGGGAGGGAGCTACAATGAGCAGTTCTTC
many	15	TRBV28	-	TRBJ1-2	CASTLMGPSIVGYTF	TGTGCCAGCACCCTGATGGGGCCGTCGATTGTCGGCTACACCTTC
-	15	TRBV25-1	-	TRBJ1-4	CASSDPKGTNEKLFF	TGTGCCAGCAGTGACCCTAAAGGAACTAATGAAAAACTGTTTTTT
-	12	TRBV28	-	TRBJ1-4	CASGRGEEKLFF	TGTGCCAGCGGGAGAGGGGAAGAGAAACTGTTTTTT
many	16	TRBV27	TRBD1	TRBJ1-5	CASSPQGARGNQPQHF	TGTGCCAGCAGTCCACAGGGGGCGAGGGGCAATCAGCCCCAGCATTTT
-	15	TRBV24-1	TRBD1	TRBJ1-4	CATSETGTDNEKLFF	TGTGCCACCAGTGAAACCGGGACAGATAATGAAAAACTGTTTTTT
-	15	TRBV7-2	-	TRBJ2-2	CASSFFLSNTGELFF	TGTGCCAGCAGCTTTTTCCTCTCGAACACCGGGGAGCTGTTTTTT
few	15	TRBV4-1	TRBD2	TRBJ2-3	CASSQVGGRANTQYF	TGCGCCAGCAGCCAAGTCGGTGGGAGGGCAAATACGCAGTATTTT
-	16	TRBV7-2	TRBD2	TRBJ2-3	CASSLVASGGTDTQYF	TGTGCCAGCAGCTTAGTCGCTAGCGGGGGGACAGATACGCAGTATTTT
many	15	TRBV2	-	TRBJ1-1	CASSSPPGPNTEAFF	TGTGCCAGCAGTAGTCCCCCAGGCCCGAACACTGAAGCTTTCTTT
many	15	TRBV28	-	TRBJ1-5	CASSLGQSSNQPQHF	TGTGCCAGCAGTTTAGGGCAGTCCAGCAATCAGCCCCAGCATTTT
-	16	TRBV18	-	TRBJ1-6	CASSQTKGPYNSPLHF	TGTGCCAGCTCACAGACGAAGGGGCCCTATAATTCACCCCTCCACTTT
many	13	TRBV6-2/TRBV6-3	-	TRBJ2-7	CASSGTGPYEQYF	TGTGCCAGCAGTGGAACAGGGCCCTACGAGCAGTACTTC
many	12	TRBV30	-	TRBJ1-1	CAWSVRKTEAFF	TGTGCCTGGAGTGTACGAAAAACTGAAGCTTTCTTT
-	14	TRBV20-1	TRBD2	TRBJ2-3	CSATGTSRADTQYF	TGCAGTGCTACCGGGACTAGCCGCGCAGATACGCAGTATTTT
-	15	TRBV4-1	TRBD1	TRBJ1-5	CASSHTDRANQPQHF	TGCGCCAGCAGCCACACGGACAGGGCCAATCAGCCCCAGCATTTT
many	15	TRBV6-1	-	TRBJ2-1	CASQGGEVDYNEQFF	TGTGCCAGCCAGGGGGGGGAGGTCGACTACAATGAGCAGTTCTTC
once	16	TRBV9	-	TRBJ2-1	CASSVEGHRPSDEQFF	TGTGCCAGCAGCGTAGAAGGACACCGTCCCAGCGATGAGCAGTTCTTC
few	14	TRBV6-5	-	TRBJ2-5	CASSYRTHQETQYF	TGTGCCAGCAGTTACCGGACTCATCAAGAGACCCAGTACTTC
-	14	TRBV29-1	TRBD1	TRBJ2-2	CSVTGQLNTGELFF	TGCAGCGTGACGGGACAGTTGAACACCGGGGAGCTGTTTTTT
few	14	TRBV20-1	TRBD2	TRBJ2-5	CSAKTSAAQETQYF	TGCAGTGCCAAGACTAGCGCGGCCCAAGAGACCCAGTACTTC
few	15	TRBV4-3	TRBD1	TRBJ1-1	CASSPGTGGGTEAFF	TGCGCCAGCAGCCCGGGGACAGGGGGTGGAACTGAAGCTTTCTTT
once	15	TRBV6-9	TRBD2	TRBJ2-1	CASSFSGRGGREQFF	TGTGCCAGCAGTTTTAGCGGGAGAGGTGGGAGGGAGCAGTTCTTC
many	16	TRBV6-2/TRBV6-3	TRBD1	TRBJ2-7	CASSGLTPGQGYEQYF	TGTGCCAGCAGCGGACTAACCCCGGGACAGGGCTACGAGCAGTACTTC
few	16	TRBV20-1	TRBD2	TRBJ2-7	CSALGLAGGRGYEQYF	TGCAGTGCTCTGGGACTAGCGGGAGGCCGGGGATACGAGCAGTACTTC
-	15	TRBV28	TRBD1	TRBJ1-5	CASSFPQGVDQPQHF	TGTGCCAGCAGTTTCCCACAGGGGGTGGATCAGCCCCAGCATTTT
many	15	TRBV6-1	-	TRBJ2-7	CASSEDRGSSYEQYF	TGTGCCAGCAGTGAAGATCGTGGGTCCTCCTACGAGCAGTACTTC
few	13	TRBV5-5	-	TRBJ1-5	CASSFGREQPQHF	TGTGCCAGCAGCTTTGGTAGAGAACAGCCCCAGCATTTT
few	14	TRBV24-1	-	TRBJ1-5	CATSDGYSNQPQHF	TGTGCCACCAGTGACGGTTATAGCAATCAGCCCCAGCATTTT
-	14	TRBV5-1	-	TRBJ2-7	CASSSDRILYEQYF	TGCGCCAGCAGCTCGGACAGAATTCTCTACGAGCAGTACTTC
many	16	TRBV24-1	-	TRBJ2-1	CATSDSSSGVRNEQFF	TGTGCCACCAGTGATTCCTCCTCAGGGGTCAGGAATGAGCAGTTCTTC